This T cell receptor beta chain stems from a study of vaccination effects on CD4 cells after COVID-19. Here immunoSEQ multiplex PCR was the method, and the copy in TCRdb shows in-frame clones only, minus some. This table holds fewer than 50,000 clones, approximately 84% found once. V lost 3 bases to trimming and J lost 4 bases, with 25 bases between them. Germline CDR1 reads LGHNA; CDR2 reads YNFKEQ. The CDR3 is 20 residues long. In the case of this clone: The target antigen is unknown.

Study-level results: Infection-derived and vaccine-derived clones contracted markedly late after vaccination. Cross-reactivity toward common cold coronaviruses was confined to only 1 of 255 vaccine-induced clones in healthy vaccinees. Missing from the study were early post-infection timepoints, and its convalescent patients were few.

Antigen-specific CD4+ T cells were expanded with viral peptide pools in the ViraFEST assay before sequencing. The culture ran for 10 days, and then CD4+ T cells were isolated. Every participant took two doses of the BNT162b2 or mRNA-1273 vaccine. Cells had half their medium changed to IL-2 medium on days 3 and 7. The receptor's source is a human donor who received a COVID-19 vaccine. Some clones in this sample may be carry-over from other donors' samples. The V and J genes are TRBV4-2 and TRBJ2-6, with TRBD1 as a possible D gene (5 bases). This material consisted of CD4+ T cells from PBMCs cultured with HCoV-NL63 spike peptides, taken after COVID-19 vaccination. The CDR3 loop reads CASSHSKGFLNLRGANVLTF. The CDR3 DNA sequence: TGTGCCAGCAGCCACTCCAAGGGGTTTTTGAATCTTAGGGGGGCCAACGTCCTGACTTTC.